One sample yielded the 24 T cell receptor beta chains listed below, sequenced in a study of shared clonotypes between healthy human individuals. Only in-frame clones appear in the TCRdb table, and some are missing; sequencing was by immunoSEQ multiplex PCR. The repertoire consists of roughly 650,000 clones, with approximately 96% occurring once and the leading ten covering around 0.1%. Positive CCR7 selection of CD45RO-negative cells yielded the naive CD8 cells, and terminally differentiated effector memory CD45RA+ cells were excluded. The sample was naive CD8+ T cells sorted from blood. Every receptor here comes from a woman younger than 45 in good health.

This chain links TRBV5-4 with TRBJ2-3; weak D call: TRBD2 (5 bases). The CDR3 covers 16 residues. The germline V gene has CDR1 SGHNT and CDR2 YYREEE (reference sequence). Between the trimmed V and J ends, which lost 0 bases and 2 bases, there was a span of 13 bases. The CDR3 DNA reads TGTGCCAGCAGCTTGGACGGAGCGGAGTCCACAGATACGCAGTATTTT. It encodes CASSLDGAESTDTQYF.

This sequence joins TRBV28 and TRBJ2-1; 13 nucleotides align to TRBD2. The CDR3 runs to 16 residues. Germline V gives CDR1 MDHEN, CDR2 SYDVKM. After removal of 6 bases from V and 6 bases from J, the junction contained 8 bases not matched to a gene. CDR3 sequence: CASRKLAGGPGNEQFF. Here the CDR3 DNA reads TGTGCCAGCAGAAAACTAGCGGGAGGGCCGGGCAATGAGCAGTTCTTC.

Comments on this clone: The junction departs from germline at one end; a sequencing error may be responsible. The V gene is TRBV4-1, the J gene TRBJ2-1, with D perhaps TRBD2 (6 bases). Germline V gene data show CDR1 as MGHRA and CDR2 as YSYEKL. CDR3 length: 12 residues. The CDR3 DNA reads as TGCGCTAGCAGCCCGAGCGGGAATGAGCAGTTCTTC. Amino acid sequence: CASSPSGNEQFF.

The chain uses TRBV19 and TRBJ2-7; 12 nucleotides align to TRBD2. This CDR3 contains 15 residues. The germline CDR1 and CDR2 sequences are LNHDA and SQIVND (reference sequence). V dropped 6 bases and J dropped 4; count of bases not matched to a gene: 7. CDR3 in amino acids: CASSSGLAGLYEQYF. For the CDR3, the DNA is TGTGCCAGTAGCTCCGGACTAGCGGGATTGTACGAGCAGTACTTC.

This chain links TRBV29-1 with TRBJ1-2; no reliable D call. CDR3 size: 15 residues. Germline assignment: CDR1 SQVTM and CDR2 ANQGSEA. V shed 2 bases and J shed 1 base, with 14 bases lying between them. The CDR3: CSVETDGGYNYGYTF. The CDR3 DNA reads TGCAGCGTTGAAACGGACGGAGGGTATAACTATGGCTACACCTTC.

The chain is built from TRBV7-7 and TRBJ2-1; a weak D match, TRBD2 (7 bases). The CDR3 length is 16 residues. The V and J ends lost 5 bases and 6 bases respectively, with 20 bases between them. The germline gives CDR1 SSHAT, CDR2 FNYEAQ (reference sequence). The DNA for the CDR3 is TGTGCCAGCAGCGCGGGGGCTTGGGGCGGCGGCAATGAGCAGTTCTTC. Its protein product is CASSAGAWGGGNEQFF.

The CDR3 nucleotides read TGTGCCAGTAGTCAAGGACAGGGGGCAGCCTACGAGCAGTACTTC. As protein: CASSQGQGAAYEQYF. The V gene is TRBV19, the J gene TRBJ2-7; TRBD1 matches at 11 bases. Germline CDR1 is LNHDA and CDR2 is SQIVND (reference sequence). The CDR3 runs 15 residues. Trimming cost V 5 bases and J 2 bases; bases outside gene matches: 5.

The J gene is TRBJ2-7, the V gene TRBV11-1; the D gene is possibly TRBD1 (6 bases). The CDR3 runs to 15 residues. Looked up from germline, CDR1 is SGHAT and CDR2 is FQDESV (reference sequence). V lost 0 bases and J lost 2, with 11 bases in between. This chain's CDR3 is CASSLAGTLAYEQYF. The CDR3, as DNA: TGTGCCAGCAGCTTAGCAGGGACATTGGCCTACGAGCAGTACTTC.

The chain recombines TRBV28 with TRBJ1-1, with D unclear. This CDR3 has 13 residues. V was trimmed by 3 bases and J by 8 bases, leaving 13 bases between them. Germline values: CDR1 MDHEN, CDR2 SYDVKM. DNA for the CDR3: TGTGCCAGCAGTTTTTCGCGGCAGATCGAAGCTTTCTTT. Translated: CASSFSRQIEAFF. The full variable domain, in which reference TRBV28 and TRBJ1-1 provide the parts outside the CDR3, is DVKVTQSSRYLVKRTGEKVFLECVQDMDHENMFWYRQDPGLGLRLIYFSYDVKMKEKGDIPEGYSVSREKKERFSLILESASTNQTSMYLCASSFSRQIEAFFGQGTRLTVV.

CDR3 nucleotides: TGTGCCAGTAGTATGGAAGGGAGCTACGAGCAGTACTTC. This codes for CASSMEGSYEQYF. The chain recombines TRBV19 with TRBJ2-5, with TRBD2 as a possible D gene (5 bases). The J call may not be correct, given that the DNA end is closer to TRBJ2-7. Germline CDR1 reads LNHDA; CDR2 reads SQIVND (reference sequence). The CDR3 spans 13 residues.

This chain uses TRBV7-2 with TRBJ2-1; 9 nucleotides match TRBD2. V trimming: 5 bases; J trimming: 6 bases; junction bases outside the gene matches: 14. Germline CDR1 is SGHTA and CDR2 is FQGNSA. The CDR3 covers 17 residues. In DNA, the CDR3 is TGTGCCAGCAGCACCCCCGCCTGGCGGGAGGGCCTCAATGAGCAGTTCTTC. Amino acids: CASSTPAWREGLNEQFF.

The V gene is TRBV10-1, the J gene TRBJ2-7; D unresolved. The CDR3 has 13 amino acids. Trimming cost V 0 bases and J 5 bases, with 8 bases left between them. Germline V gene lookup returns CDR1 WNHNN and CDR2 SYGVQD (reference sequence). The CDR3 DNA follows: TGCGCCAGCAGTGAGTCTTTTAGGGACGAGCAGTACTTC. Translation: CASSESFRDEQYF.

J is TRBJ2-1 and V is TRBV18; TRBD2 matches 10 bases. The germline CDR1 and CDR2 sequences are KGHSH and LQKENI. The CDR3 covers 16 residues. J gave up 4 bases and V 3 bases, and 6 bases lay outside the gene matches. The CDR3 coding sequence is TGTGCCAGCTCACCCAGGACTAGCGGAAAGTACAATGAGCAGTTCTTC. Translated: CASSPRTSGKYNEQFF.

This chain links TRBV27 with TRBJ2-1, with TRBD2 matching over 9 bases. CDR3 size: 14 residues. CDR1 is MNHEY and CDR2 is SMNVEV in the germline V gene (reference sequence). V was pared by 8 bases and J by 7 bases, with 9 bases of the junction left unmatched. In DNA, the CDR3 is TGTGCCAGCGCCGGACTAGCGCCCCTTAATGAGCAGTTCTTC. It specifies CASAGLAPLNEQFF.

V gene TRBV7-9 combines with J gene TRBJ2-7; a weak D match, TRBD1 (5 bases). This CDR3 is 18 amino acids long. The V gene lost 5 bases and the J gene lost 0 bases, with 23 bases spanning the gap. Germline lookup yields CDR1 SEHNR and CDR2 FQNEAQ (reference sequence). The CDR3 region has the DNA TGTGCCAGCAGCCGACAAGCAGACAGCGATTTTCCCTCCTACGAGCAGTACTTC. Its translation: CASSRQADSDFPSYEQYF.

The rearrangement links TRBV7-9 to TRBJ2-1, with D perhaps TRBD2 (5 bases). CDR1 and CDR2 from the germline V gene are SEHNR and FQNEAQ (reference sequence). CDR3 length: 13 amino acids. V was clipped by 5 bases and J by 6 bases, with 11 bases between them. The CDR3 sequence is CASSTGVSNEQFF. In nucleotides, the CDR3 is TGTGCCAGCAGCACCGGGGTCTCCAATGAGCAGTTCTTC.

The chain has TRBV9 and TRBJ1-4, with TRBD1 identical over 12 bases. Per the germline V gene, CDR1 is SGDLS and CDR2 is YYNGEE. After removal of 3 bases from V and 3 bases from J, the junction contained 9 bases not matched to a gene. The CDR3 has 18 amino acids. The CDR3 loop reads CASSGQGTGGVSNEKLFF. Written as DNA, the CDR3 is TGTGCCAGCAGCGGCCAAGGGACAGGGGGCGTTTCTAATGAAAAACTGTTTTTT.

The rearrangement joins TRBV27 to TRBJ1-1, with 9 nucleotides matching TRBD1. With 5 bases clipped from V and 7 bases from J, the junction kept 8 bases outside the gene matches. The CDR3 has 14 residues. CDR1 and CDR2 (germline): MNHEY, SMNVEV (reference sequence). CDR3 coding DNA: TGTGCCAGCAGTACCGGGACAGGGCTCGGTGAAGCTTTCTTT. This encodes CASSTGTGLGEAFF.

The count of this clone is one. This chain connects TRBV4-1 to TRBJ1-1; 7 nucleotides align to TRBD1. The CDR3 extends over 14 amino acids. The trim removed 2 bases at V and 3 bases at J, leaving 3 bases unmatched. Germline V gives CDR1 MGHRA, CDR2 YSYEKL. The CDR3 DNA reads TGCGCCAGCAGCCAACGACAGGGCCACACTGAAGCTTTCTTT. Translation gives CASSQRQGHTEAFF.

V usage is TRBV30 and J usage is TRBJ2-1; TRBD1 matches 9 bases. The junction had 5 bases not matched to a gene; V was cut back by 1 base and J by 4 bases. Per germline, CDR1 GTSNPN and CDR2 SVGIG (reference sequence). The CDR3 is made up of 15 amino acids. This CDR3 is CAWSDGQGIYNEQFF. The CDR3 region has the DNA TGTGCCTGGAGTGATGGACAGGGGATTTACAATGAGCAGTTCTTC.

A remark on this clone: The same CDR3 is also encoded by other DNA sequences in this sample. The chain carries TRBV27 and TRBJ1-1, with D possibly being TRBD1 (5 bases). Trimming stripped 2 bases from V and 4 bases from J, with 8 bases between. Germline assignment: CDR1 MNHEY and CDR2 SMNVEV (reference sequence). The CDR3 consists of 13 residues. In DNA form, the CDR3 reads TGTGCCAGCAGTTTAAGGGGTGGCACTGAAGCTTTCTTT. It codes for CASSLRGGTEAFF.

CDR3 DNA: TGTGCCAGCAGCTTTTCCGGGACAGGCCCCTTCAATGAAAAACTGTTTTTT. This gives the protein CASSFSGTGPFNEKLFF. This chain uses TRBV13 with TRBJ1-4, with 8 bases that match TRBD1. This CDR3 is built from 17 residues. CDR1 is PRHDT, CDR2 FYEKMQ, per germline (reference sequence). V shed 3 bases, J shed 5 bases, and the junction held 11 bases outside the gene matches. The variable domain in full, with the rest retrieved from reference TRBV13 and TRBJ1-4, is AAGVIQSPRHLIKEKRETATLKCYPIPRHDTVYWYQQGPGQDPQFLISFYEKMQSDKGSIPDRFSAQQFSDYHSELNMSSLELGDSALYFCASSFSGTGPFNEKLFFGSGTQLSVL.

The V gene is TRBV29-1, the J gene TRBJ2-1, with D possibly matching TRBD1 (6 bases). Trimming stripped 6 bases from V and 4 bases from J, with 16 bases between. Germline V gene data show CDR1 as SQVTM and CDR2 as ANQGSEA. This CDR3 has 14 amino acids. The CDR3 region is CSVLRDNLYNEQFF. CDR3 sequence (DNA): TGCAGCGTCCTCCGGGACAACTTATACAATGAGCAGTTCTTC.

Worth noting for this clone: Other DNA sequences within the sample encode an identical CDR3. The gene calls are TRBV28 and TRBJ2-7; the D call may be TRBD1 or TRBD2 (5 bases each). Germline V gene lookup returns CDR1 MDHEN and CDR2 SYDVKM. The CDR3 totals 13 residues. V lost 3 bases, J lost 2 bases, and 8 bases lay in between. The CDR3 coding sequence is TGTGCCAGCAGTTTGGGACGCACCTACGAGCAGTACTTC. Translated, it gives CASSLGRTYEQYF.